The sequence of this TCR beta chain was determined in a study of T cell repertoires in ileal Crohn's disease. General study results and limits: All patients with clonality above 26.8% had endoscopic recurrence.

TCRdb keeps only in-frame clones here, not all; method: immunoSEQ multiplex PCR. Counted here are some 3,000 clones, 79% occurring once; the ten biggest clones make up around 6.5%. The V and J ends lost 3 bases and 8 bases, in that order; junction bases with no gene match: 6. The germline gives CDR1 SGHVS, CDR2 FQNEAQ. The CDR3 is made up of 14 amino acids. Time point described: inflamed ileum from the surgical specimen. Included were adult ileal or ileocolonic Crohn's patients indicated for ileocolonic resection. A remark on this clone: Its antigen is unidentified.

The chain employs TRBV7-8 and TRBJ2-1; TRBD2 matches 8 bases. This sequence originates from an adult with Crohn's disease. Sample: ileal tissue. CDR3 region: CASSFREGQYEQFF. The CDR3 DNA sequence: TGTGCCAGCAGCTTTCGGGAGGGCCAGTATGAGCAGTTCTTC.